These 6 T cell receptor beta chains share one sample of origin, sequenced in a study of cytomegalovirus exposure and HLA in healthy donors. Researchers ran the PCR with 60 Vbeta and 13 Jbeta primers. Measured with immunoSEQ multiplex PCR; TCRdb has only the in-frame clones, and not every one. The sample gives 150,000 to 200,000 clones, approximately 72% of which show up once; about 2.5% is in the top ten. The sequenced sample consisted of PBMCs. These receptors were obtained from a human donor in good health.

This clone was detected only a few times. The chain recombines TRBV27 with TRBJ2-1, with 8 bases lining up with TRBD2. Germline loops: CDR1 MNHEY, CDR2 SMNVEV (reference sequence). CDR3 length equals 19 residues. V shed 5 bases, J shed 0 bases, and the junction held 15 bases outside the gene matches. The CDR3 nucleotides are TGTGCCAGCAGTCACTGGGGTAGCGGGGTCCTGAGCTCCTACAATGAGCAGTTCTTC. This sequence encodes CASSHWGSGVLSSYNEQFF.

This clone was detected a few times. The V gene is TRBV14, the J gene TRBJ2-2; D is undetermined. This CDR3 contains 14 residues. Germline lookup yields CDR1 SGHDN and CDR2 FVKESK. The V gene lost 4 bases and the J gene lost 2 bases, with 8 bases spanning the gap. Written as DNA, the CDR3 is TGTGCCAGCAGCCTATTACACAACACCGGGGAGCTGTTTTTT. Translating it yields CASSLLHNTGELFF.

The rearrangement links TRBV7-2 to TRBJ2-7; tentatively, D is TRBD2 (5 bases). Looked up from germline, CDR1 is SGHTA and CDR2 is FQGNSA. The CDR3 runs 15 residues. Trimming took 1 base from V and 3 from J, leaving 13 bases between them. Written as DNA, the CDR3 is TGTGCCAGCAGCTTAGGGCGGGCGGTGGTCTACGAGCAGTACTTC. Translated, it gives CASSLGRAVVYEQYF.

J is TRBJ2-6 and V is TRBV19, with a tentative D call TRBD2 (5 bases). Trimming left V 6 bases short and J 4 bases short, with 13 bases between. Germline V gene sequence: CDR1 LNHDA, CDR2 SQIVND (reference sequence). The CDR3 runs to 15 residues. The CDR3 DNA sequence: TGTGCCAGTAGCGTCGGACTCTTGGGGGCCAACGTCCTGACTTTC. Its translation is CASSVGLLGANVLTF.

This clone has only a few counts. The V call is TRBV4-1, the J call TRBJ1-6; a weak D match, TRBD1 (5 bases). V lost 0 bases and J lost 10, with 13 bases in between. This CDR3 is built from 15 residues. Germline V CDR1 and CDR2: MGHRA, YSYEKL. CDR3 region: CASSQDSAGRSPLHF. DNA for the CDR3: TGCGCCAGCAGCCAAGATTCGGCAGGGCGCTCACCCCTCCACTTT.

The J gene is TRBJ2-7, the V gene TRBV21-1; the table's D call of TRBD1 was not tested on the DNA. TRBV21-1 is a recognized pseudogene. The CDR3 length is 14 residues. The CDR3 DNA reads TGTGCCAGCAGCAACGACCAGGGTTACTACGAGCAGTACTTC. Protein sequence: CASSNDQGYYEQYF.